This T cell receptor beta chain is from a study of blood T cell repertoires in COVID-19. Overall study context: COVID-19 samples, acute and convalescent, were from the United States, Italy and Spain. T cells, B-cell-depleted T cells, or PBMCs provided the cDNA or gDNA that served as material.

While infection was still active, Seattle patients were enrolled and then followed longitudinally. The CDR3 totals 18 residues. V was clipped by 4 bases and J by 1 base, with 19 bases between them. CDR1 and CDR2 from the germline V gene are SGHVS and FNYEAQ. In the original workflow: Reference gene primer amplification gave estimated nucleated cell counts. The method was immunoSEQ multiplex PCR; TCRdb's version includes in-frame clones alone and lacks a portion of them. V and J calls plus clone size are reproduced from that table; the DNA served to infer D and trimming. Of under 550,000 clones in the sample, 70% to 90% were seen once.

The clonotype originates from a young man with COVID-19, enrolled during active disease. Input material: peripheral blood. J is TRBJ2-2 and V is TRBV7-6; D possibly corresponds to TRBD1 (7 bases). Written as DNA, the CDR3 is TGTGCCAGCAGCTACCAACTAGCAGGGGGGCGGAACACCGGGGAGCTGTTTTTT. As protein: CASSYQLAGGRNTGELFF.